This TCR beta chain emerged from a study of T cells in Graves' hyperthyroidism and ophthalmopathy. Notes on the study in general: Most thyroid clonotypes expanded above 0.001 were also detected in blood.

This clonotype came up many times. Antigen specificity is unknown. The source material, RNA transcripts, was used to amplify TCR beta CDR3 regions. In the first-round RT-PCR of the TCR CDR3, the HTBI primer set was used. One entry per CDR3 protein results from TCRdb running MiXCR on the multiplex PCR reads. Of hundreds of thousands of distinct CDR3 sequences listed, about 16% are singletons. Uncontrolled infection, other autoimmune disease, pregnancy and lactation each barred patients from inclusion. PBMCs came from 9 to 10 ml fresh peripheral blood. The CDR3 totals 17 residues. After removal of 1 base from V and 7 bases from J, the junction contained 6 bases not matched to a gene. The germline CDR1 and CDR2 sequences are SGHVS and FQNEAQ.

J is TRBJ2-1 and V is TRBV7-8; TRBD2 matches at 14 bases. The receptor was isolated from a woman aged 40 to 50 with Graves' ophthalmopathy. The sequencing sample was made of blood. CDR3 DNA: TGTGCCAGCAGCTTAGGTGATGGGACTAGCGGGAGTAATGAGCAGTTCTTC. This gives the protein CASSLGDGTSGSNEQFF.